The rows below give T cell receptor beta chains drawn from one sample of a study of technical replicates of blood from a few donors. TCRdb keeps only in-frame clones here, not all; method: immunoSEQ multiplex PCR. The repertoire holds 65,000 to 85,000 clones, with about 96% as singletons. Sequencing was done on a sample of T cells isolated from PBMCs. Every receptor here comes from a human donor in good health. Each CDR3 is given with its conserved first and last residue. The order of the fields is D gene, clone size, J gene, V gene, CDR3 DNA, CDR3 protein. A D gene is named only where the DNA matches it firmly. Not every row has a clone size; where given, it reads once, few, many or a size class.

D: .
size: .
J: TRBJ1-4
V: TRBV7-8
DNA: TGTGCCAGCAGCTCGCGGAGGGACTTTAATGAAAAACTGTTTTTT
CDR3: CASSSRRDFNEKLFF

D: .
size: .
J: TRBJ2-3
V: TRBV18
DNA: TGTGCCAGCTCACTCCAGATGCAGGGTCCGGATACGCAGTATTTT
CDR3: CASSLQMQGPDTQYF

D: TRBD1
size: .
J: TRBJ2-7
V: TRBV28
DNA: TGTGCCAGCAGTTCTCCTTCGCCGGGACAGGGGCCAAACTCCTACGAGCAGTACTTC
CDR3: CASSSPSPGQGPNSYEQYF

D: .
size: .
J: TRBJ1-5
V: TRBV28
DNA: TGTGCCAGCAGTTTTGTCACAGTTAGCAATCAGCCCCAGCATTTT
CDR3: CASSFVTVSNQPQHF

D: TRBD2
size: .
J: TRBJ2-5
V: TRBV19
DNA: TGTGCCAGTAGTATAAAAGGAGCGGGGCAAGAGACCCAGTACTTC
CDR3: CASSIKGAGQETQYF

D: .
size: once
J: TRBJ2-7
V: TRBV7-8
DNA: TGTGCCAGCAGCTTAGATCAGACAGGCTCCTACGAGCAGTACTTC
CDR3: CASSLDQTGSYEQYF

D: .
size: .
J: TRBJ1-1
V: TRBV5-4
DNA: TGTGCCAGCAGCTTGGCCCAGACAGAACAGGCTGAAGCTTTCTTT
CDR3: CASSLAQTEQAEAFF

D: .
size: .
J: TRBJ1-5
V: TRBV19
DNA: TGTGCCAGTAGTATAGGGGAGGGTTCAAGGGGGACATATCAGCCCCAGCATTTT
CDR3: CASSIGEGSRGTYQPQHF

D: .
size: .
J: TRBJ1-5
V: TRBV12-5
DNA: TGTGCTAGTGACGGAGGGAATAGCAATCAGCCCCAGCATTTT
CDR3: CASDGGNSNQPQHF

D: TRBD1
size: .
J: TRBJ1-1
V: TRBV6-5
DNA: TGTGCCAGCAGCCCGGACAGGGCGAACACTGAAGCTTTCTTT
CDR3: CASSPDRANTEAFF

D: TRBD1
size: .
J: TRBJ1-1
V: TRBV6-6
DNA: TGTGCCAGCAGAGGACACAGGGGCGGGACTGAAGCTTTCTTT
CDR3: CASRGHRGGTEAFF

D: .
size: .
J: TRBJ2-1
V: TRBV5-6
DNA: TGTGCCAGCAGCTTGGTTCCAACCGGGGGTGAGCAGTTCTTC
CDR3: CASSLVPTGGEQFF

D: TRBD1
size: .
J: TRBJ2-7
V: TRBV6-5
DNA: TGTGCCAGCAGGGGGACAGGGGGCGAGCAGTACTTC
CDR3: CASRGTGGEQYF

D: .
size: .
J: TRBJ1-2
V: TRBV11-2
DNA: TGTGCCAGCAGTTCACAGGGAAACTATGGCTACACCTTC
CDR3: CASSSQGNYGYTF

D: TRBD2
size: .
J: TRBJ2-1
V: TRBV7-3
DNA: TGTGCCAGCAGCTTATCGATAGCGGGGGGCTACAATGAGCAGTTCTTC
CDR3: CASSLSIAGGYNEQFF

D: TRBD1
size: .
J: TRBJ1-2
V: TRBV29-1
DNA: TGCAGCGTTGACCCCCTTGTGGGACAGGGGGGGGACTATGGCTACACCTTC
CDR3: CSVDPLVGQGGDYGYTF

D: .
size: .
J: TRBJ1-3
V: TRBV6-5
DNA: TGTGCCAGCAGTTACGGGGCAGGGGCGCTCGGAAACACCATATATTTT
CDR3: CASSYGAGALGNTIYF

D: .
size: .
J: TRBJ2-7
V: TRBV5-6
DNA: TGTGCCAGCAGCTTAACAGGGTTCGACGAGCAGTACTTC
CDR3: CASSLTGFDEQYF

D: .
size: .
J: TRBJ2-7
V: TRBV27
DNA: TGTGCCAGCAGTTTAAGGGGGATGTACTACGAGCAGTACTTC
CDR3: CASSLRGMYYEQYF

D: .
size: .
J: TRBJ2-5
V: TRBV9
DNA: TGTGCCAGCAGCGCCACCAGGGTCCAGGGGGAGACCCAGTACTTC
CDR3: CASSATRVQGETQYF

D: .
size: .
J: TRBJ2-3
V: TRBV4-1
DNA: TGCGCCAGCAGCCAAGGGGCAGCTAGCACAGATACGCAGTATTTT
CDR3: CASSQGAASTDTQYF

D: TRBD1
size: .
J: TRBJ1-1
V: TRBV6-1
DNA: TGTGCCAGCAGTGAAGACAGGGGGCTGAACACTGAAGCTTTCTTT
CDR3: CASSEDRGLNTEAFF

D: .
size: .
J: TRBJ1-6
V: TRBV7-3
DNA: TGTGCCAGCAGCTTACAGGGTAATTCACCCCTCCACTTT
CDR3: CASSLQGNSPLHF

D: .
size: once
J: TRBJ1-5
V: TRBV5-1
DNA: TGCGCCAGCAGCTTACAGGGAGAACGCAATCAGCCCCAGCATTTT
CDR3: CASSLQGERNQPQHF

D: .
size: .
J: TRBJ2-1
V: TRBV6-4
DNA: TGTGCCAGCAGTGAGACGCGGGGCTTCTACAATGAGCAGTTCTTC
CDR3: CASSETRGFYNEQFF

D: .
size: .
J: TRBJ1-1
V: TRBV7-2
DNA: TGTGCCAGCATCAGGGATCAGAACACTGAAGCTTTCTTT
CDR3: CASIRDQNTEAFF

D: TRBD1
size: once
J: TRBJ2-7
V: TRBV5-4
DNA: TGTGCCAGCAGCTTGGATATTAGTTGGGGACAGGTCTCCTACGAGCAGTACTTC
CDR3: CASSLDISWGQVSYEQYF